This passage covers 2 T cell receptor beta chains from one sample sequenced in a study of cytomegalovirus exposure and HLA in healthy donors listed by TCRdb under 2017. Libraries were prepared through the immunoSEQ multiplex PCR assay. For the multiplex PCR, a mixture combining 60 forward primers for TCR Vbeta segments and 13 reverse primers for TCR Jbeta segments was used. In TCRdb, the immuneACCESS table is reduced to in-frame sequences with V and J assigned. These tables do not hold every clone; where another copy was compared, an unresolved V gene accounts for under half, and the others remain unexplained. This sample comprises around 180,000 clones, roughly 80% of them detected only once. Jointly, the top ten make up approximately 2.5% of the sample. Sequenced input: PBMCs. The receptors here all came from a man between 60 and 70 years old in good health and CMV-seronegative.

This clone occurred a few times. V usage is TRBV7-2 and J usage is TRBJ1-2, with TRBD1 matching over 11 bases. Germline V CDR1 and CDR2: SGHTA, FQGNSA. V lost 5 bases to trimming and J lost 8 bases; unmatched junction nucleotides: 4. This CDR3 region has 13 residues. The CDR3 spells CASSDRTGGGYTF. In nucleotides, the CDR3 is TGTGCCAGCAGCGACCGGACAGGGGGCGGCTACACCTTC.

The chain couples TRBV30 to TRBJ2-7; 9 nucleotides agree with TRBD1. The CDR3 spans 15 residues. With V trimmed by 7 bases and J by 2 bases, 12 bases remained unmatched. CDR1 and CDR2 (germline): GTSNPN, SVGIG (reference sequence). CDR3 protein: CAYRTRQGVTYEQYF. CDR3 nucleotide sequence: TGTGCCTATCGGACCAGACAGGGGGTTACCTACGAGCAGTACTTC.